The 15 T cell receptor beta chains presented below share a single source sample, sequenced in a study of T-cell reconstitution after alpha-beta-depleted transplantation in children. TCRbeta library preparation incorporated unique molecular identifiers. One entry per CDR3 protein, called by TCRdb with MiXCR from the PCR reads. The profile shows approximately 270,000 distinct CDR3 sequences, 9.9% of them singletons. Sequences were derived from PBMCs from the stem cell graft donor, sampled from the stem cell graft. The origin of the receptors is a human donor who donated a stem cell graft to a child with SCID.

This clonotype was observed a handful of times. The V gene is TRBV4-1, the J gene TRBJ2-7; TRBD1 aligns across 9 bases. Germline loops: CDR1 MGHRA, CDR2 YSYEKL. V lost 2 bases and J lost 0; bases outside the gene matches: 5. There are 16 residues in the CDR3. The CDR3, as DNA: TGCGCCAGCAGCCAACTGGGACAGGGCAGCTCCTACGAGCAGTACTTC. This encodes CASSQLGQGSSYEQYF.

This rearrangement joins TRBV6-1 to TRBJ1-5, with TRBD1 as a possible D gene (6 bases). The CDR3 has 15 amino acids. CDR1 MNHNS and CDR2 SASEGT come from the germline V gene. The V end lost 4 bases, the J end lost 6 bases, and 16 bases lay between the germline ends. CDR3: CASSGLQGVGQPQHF. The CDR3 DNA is TGTGCCAGCAGTGGACTACAGGGAGTTGGTCAGCCCCAGCATTTT.

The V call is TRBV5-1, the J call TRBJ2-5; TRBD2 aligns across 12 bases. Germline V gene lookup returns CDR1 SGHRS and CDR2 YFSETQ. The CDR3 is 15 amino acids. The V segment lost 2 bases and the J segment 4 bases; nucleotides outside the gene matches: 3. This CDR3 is CASSLLAGGTETQYF. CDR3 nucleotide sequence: TGCGCCAGCAGCTTACTAGCGGGGGGTACAGAGACCCAGTACTTC.

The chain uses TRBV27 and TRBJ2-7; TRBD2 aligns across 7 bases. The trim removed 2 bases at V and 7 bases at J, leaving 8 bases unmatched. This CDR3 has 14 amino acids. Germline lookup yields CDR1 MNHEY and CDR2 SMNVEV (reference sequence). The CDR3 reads CASSLSGELWEQYF. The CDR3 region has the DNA TGTGCCAGCAGTTTAAGCGGGGAGTTATGGGAGCAGTACTTC.

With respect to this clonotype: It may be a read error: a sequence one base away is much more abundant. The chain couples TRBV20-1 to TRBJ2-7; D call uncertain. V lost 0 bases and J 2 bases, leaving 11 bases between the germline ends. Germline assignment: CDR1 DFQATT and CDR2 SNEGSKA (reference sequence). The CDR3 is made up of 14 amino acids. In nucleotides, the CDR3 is TGCAGTGCTAGAGAGAGTCGGTCGACCTACGAGCAGTACTTC. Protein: CSARESRSTYEQYF.

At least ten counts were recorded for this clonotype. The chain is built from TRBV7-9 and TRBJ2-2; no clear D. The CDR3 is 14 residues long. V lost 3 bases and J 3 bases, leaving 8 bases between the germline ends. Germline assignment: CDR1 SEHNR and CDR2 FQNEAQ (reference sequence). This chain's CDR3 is CASSLSWYTGELFF. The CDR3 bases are TGTGCCAGCAGCTTGAGCTGGTACACCGGGGAGCTGTTTTTT.

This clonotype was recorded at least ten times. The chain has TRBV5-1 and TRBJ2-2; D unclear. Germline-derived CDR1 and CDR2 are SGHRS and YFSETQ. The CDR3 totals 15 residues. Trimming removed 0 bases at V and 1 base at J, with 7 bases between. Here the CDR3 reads CASSLGSGNTGELFF. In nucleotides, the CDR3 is TGCGCCAGCAGCTTGGGTTCGGGGAACACCGGGGAGCTGTTTTTT.

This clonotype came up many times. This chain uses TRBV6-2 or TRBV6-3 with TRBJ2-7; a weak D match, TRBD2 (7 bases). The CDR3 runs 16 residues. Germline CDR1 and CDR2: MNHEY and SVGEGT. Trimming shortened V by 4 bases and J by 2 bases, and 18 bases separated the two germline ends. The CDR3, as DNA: TGTGCCAGCAGTTCCCGGACAGCGGGGCTCACCTACGAGCAGTACTTC. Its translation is CASSSRTAGLTYEQYF.

The CDR3 coding sequence is TGCAGTGCTTACGGGACAGGGGGCCACGAGCAGTACTTC. It encodes CSAYGTGGHEQYF. This chain links TRBV20-1 with TRBJ2-7; 12 bases are shared with TRBD1. V lost 5 bases, J lost 5 bases, and 4 bases stayed unmatched. Germline CDR1 DFQATT, CDR2 SNEGSKA (reference sequence). The CDR3 loop spans 13 amino acids.

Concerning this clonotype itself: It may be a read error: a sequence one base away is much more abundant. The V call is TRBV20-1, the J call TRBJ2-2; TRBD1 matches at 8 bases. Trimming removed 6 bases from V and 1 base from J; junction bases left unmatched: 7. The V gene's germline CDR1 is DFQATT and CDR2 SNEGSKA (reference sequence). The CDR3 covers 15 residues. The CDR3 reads CSAPDRGWNTGELFF. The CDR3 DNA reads TGCAGTGCACCTGACAGGGGATGGAACACCGGGGAGCTGTTTTTT.

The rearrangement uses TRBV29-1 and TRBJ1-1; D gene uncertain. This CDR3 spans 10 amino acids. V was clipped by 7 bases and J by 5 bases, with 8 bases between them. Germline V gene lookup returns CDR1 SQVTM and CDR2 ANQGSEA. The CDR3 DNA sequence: TGCAGCGCCTTTAGGACTGAAGCTTTCTTT. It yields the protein CSAFRTEAFF.

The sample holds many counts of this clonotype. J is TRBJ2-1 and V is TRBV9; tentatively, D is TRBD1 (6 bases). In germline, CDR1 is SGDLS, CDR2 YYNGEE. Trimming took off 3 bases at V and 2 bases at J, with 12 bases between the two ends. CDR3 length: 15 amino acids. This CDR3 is CASSDDGQTYNEQFF. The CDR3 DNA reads TGTGCCAGCAGCGACGACGGACAGACCTACAATGAGCAGTTCTTC.

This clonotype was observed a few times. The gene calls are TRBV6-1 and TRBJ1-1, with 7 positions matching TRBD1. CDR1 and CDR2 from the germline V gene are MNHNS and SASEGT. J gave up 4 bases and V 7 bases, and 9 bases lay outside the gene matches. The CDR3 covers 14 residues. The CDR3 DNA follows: TGTGCCAGCAAGGAGACAGGGCCCGGCACTGAAGCTTTCTTT. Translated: CASKETGPGTEAFF.

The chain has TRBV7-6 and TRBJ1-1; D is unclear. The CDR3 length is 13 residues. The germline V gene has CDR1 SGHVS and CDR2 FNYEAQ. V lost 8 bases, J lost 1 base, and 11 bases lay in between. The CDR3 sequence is CASRKTPNTEAFF. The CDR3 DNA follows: TGTGCCAGCCGGAAAACGCCGAACACTGAAGCTTTCTTT.

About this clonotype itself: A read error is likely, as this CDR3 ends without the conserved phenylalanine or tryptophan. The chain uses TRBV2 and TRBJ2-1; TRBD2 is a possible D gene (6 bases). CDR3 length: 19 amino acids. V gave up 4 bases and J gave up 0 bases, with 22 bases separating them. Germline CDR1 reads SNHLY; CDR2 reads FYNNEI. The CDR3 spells CASSVGGLSYSDSYNEQFI. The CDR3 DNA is TGTGCCAGCAGTGTGGGAGGTTTATCCTACTCAGACTCCTACAATGAGCAGTTCATC.